This T cell receptor beta chain came from a study of blood T cells in healthy people across ages. Overall study results and limits: Across samples, TCR beta diversity tracked strongly with naive T cell percentage.

About this clonotype itself: Its target is not known.

The study recruited healthy Caucasian donors from Russia who were aged about 6 to 90. CDR1 and CDR2 from the germline V gene are SGHAT and FQNNGV. The CDR3 is 13 residues long. The V end was cut by 0 bases, the J end by 4 bases, with 6 bases between. For the second PCR, which ran for roughly 6 to 11 cycles, a sample-barcoded 5' primer and a J-beta primer mix were used. TCRdb ran MiXCR on the 5' RACE reads and lists one entry per CDR3 protein. The sample holds some 710,000 distinct CDR3 sequences, 35% to 50% seen once. The receptor was derived from a man older than 75 in good health. Sequenced input: blood. V and J are TRBV11-2 and TRBJ2-5; D remains unclear. As DNA, the CDR3 is TGTGCCAGCAGCTTAGAAACGGTAGAGACCCAGTACTTC. Protein sequence: CASSLETVETQYF.